Listed here are 5 T cell receptor beta chains from one sample, sequenced in a study of cytomegalovirus exposure and HLA in healthy donors. Sequencing used immunoSEQ multiplex PCR; TCRdb keeps in-frame clones, though not all of them. The data show some 69,000 clones, over 95% seen once. Sample: PBMCs. Receptor source: a woman between 18 and 30 years old in good health and CMV-seropositive.

The rearrangement joins TRBV9 to TRBJ2-1; D gene ambiguous. The CDR3 sequence is 12 residues long. V was trimmed by 4 bases and J by 6 bases, leaving 8 bases between them. In germline, CDR1 is SGDLS, CDR2 YYNGEE. The CDR3 region is CASSLTSNEQFF. The CDR3 nucleotides read TGTGCCAGCAGCCTCACTTCCAATGAGCAGTTCTTC.

The rearrangement joins TRBV29-1 to TRBJ2-3, with 8 bases matching TRBD2. Germline lookup yields CDR1 SQVTM and CDR2 ANQGSEA. CDR3 length equals 18 residues. After removal of 1 base from V and 5 bases from J, the junction contained 17 bases not matched to a gene. For the CDR3, the DNA is TGCAGCGTTGAAGGATGGAGAAAGCGGGAGATTGGCGGAGATACGCAGTATTTT. This translates into CSVEGWRKREIGGDTQYF.

A few counts support this clone. The rearrangement uses TRBV27 and TRBJ2-7, with 8 bases fitting TRBD2. V gave up 7 bases and J gave up 3 bases; unmatched junction bases: 8. There are 14 residues in the CDR3. CDR1 is MNHEY, CDR2 SMNVEV, per germline (reference sequence). The CDR3 DNA is TGTGCCAGCAAGTCGCGGGAGGCCCACTACGAGCAGTACTTC. It yields the protein CASKSREAHYEQYF.

The chain recombines TRBV6-1 with TRBJ1-5, with a tentative D call TRBD1 (6 bases). The V end was cut by 2 bases, the J end by 4 bases, with 15 bases between. Germline V gene sequence: CDR1 MNHNS, CDR2 SASEGT. The CDR3 extends over 16 amino acids. The CDR3 is CASSEWPGQSNQPQHF. The CDR3 nucleotides are TGTGCCAGCAGTGAATGGCCGGGACAATCTAATCAGCCCCAGCATTTT.

The chain recombines TRBV11-1 with TRBJ2-7, with TRBD1 identical over 11 bases. This CDR3 is 13 amino acids long. Per the germline V gene, CDR1 is SGHAT and CDR2 is FQDESV (reference sequence). The V and J ends lost 5 bases and 6 bases, in that order; junction bases with no gene match: 3. The CDR3 bases are TGTGCCAGCAGCCTAGGGACAGGGGGCGAGCAGTACTTC. Amino acids: CASSLGTGGEQYF.